These 15 T cell receptor beta chains were all obtained from the same sample, sequenced in a study of blood T cells in healthy people across ages. Primers used in a second PCR of about 7 to 12 cycles were a sample-barcoded 5' primer and a J-beta primer mix. TCRdb passed the 5' RACE reads through MiXCR, listing each CDR3 protein once. In the table there are about 1.6 million distinct CDR3 sequences, about 31% of which are singletons. Sequencing was performed on blood. These receptors originate from a woman younger than 45 in good health.

This chain links TRBV4-1 with TRBJ2-3; 8 bases line up with TRBD1. The CDR3 consists of 16 residues. The junction had 6 bases not matched to a gene; V was cut back by 1 base and J by 3 bases. Germline V gene sequence: CDR1 MGHRA, CDR2 YSYEKL. As DNA, the CDR3 is TGCGCCAGCAGCCAAGTAACCAGGGGGCCGACAGATACGCAGTATTTT. Its protein product is CASSQVTRGPTDTQYF.

V usage is TRBV6-5 and J usage is TRBJ2-7, with D perhaps TRBD2 (6 bases). The tail of the sequence fits TRBJ2-4 better, so the J call may be wrong. Germline CDR1 reads MNHEY; CDR2 reads SVGAGI. The CDR3 totals 12 residues. CDR3 region: CASSPGANIQYF. The DNA of the CDR3 is TGTGCCAGCAGTCCGGGAGCAAACATTCAGTACTTC.

V is TRBV2 and J is TRBJ2-3; TRBD2 matches 7 bases. There are 18 residues in the CDR3. Germline lookup yields CDR1 SNHLY and CDR2 FYNNEI. The J segment lost 4 bases and the V segment lost 2 bases, leaving 15 bases of the junction unmatched. This CDR3 is CASSELIVSGVSADTQYF. Here the CDR3 DNA reads TGTGCCAGCAGTGAACTGATTGTAAGCGGGGTTAGCGCAGATACGCAGTATTTT. Full variable domain (rest looked up from reference TRBV2 and TRBJ2-3): EPEVTQTPSHQVTQMGQEVILRCVPISNHLYFYWYRQILGQKVEFLVSFYNNEISEKSEIFDDQFSVERPDGSNFTLKIRSTKLEDSAMYFCASSELIVSGVSADTQYFGPGTRLTVL.

In this sample, this clonotype turned up many times. J is TRBJ2-7 and V is TRBV10-3, with 9 bases aligning to TRBD1. Germline CDR1 reads ENHRY; CDR2 reads SYGVKD. There are 15 residues in the CDR3. Germline trimming cut 3 bases from V and 5 bases from J; bases unmatched to any gene: 8. DNA of the CDR3: TGTGCCATCAGTGACCTCGGACAGGGGAGGAACGAGCAGTACTTC. Protein: CAISDLGQGRNEQYF.

Only a few counts were recorded for this clonotype. This sequence joins TRBV6-1 and TRBJ2-5, with 8 nucleotides matching TRBD1. The CDR3 is made up of 18 amino acids. The V and J ends lost 4 bases and 4 bases, in that order; junction bases with no gene match: 17. The germline V gene has CDR1 MNHNS and CDR2 SASEGT. The CDR3 protein is CASSGNSLGQGWGETQYF. The CDR3 DNA reads as TGTGCCAGCAGTGGAAATTCTCTTGGACAGGGCTGGGGAGAGACCCAGTACTTC.

The chain carries TRBV5-1 and TRBJ2-1, with TRBD2 matching over 9 bases. Germline CDR1 and CDR2: SGHRS and YFSETQ. Trimming took 1 base from V and 4 from J; bases not matched to a gene: 6. The CDR3 extends over 16 amino acids. The CDR3 loop reads CASSLLASGKYNEQFF. In DNA form, the CDR3 reads TGCGCCAGCAGCTTGCTGGCTAGCGGGAAGTACAATGAGCAGTTCTTC.

This clonotype was recorded a few times. This rearrangement joins TRBV15 to TRBJ2-7; TRBD1 agrees at 7 bases. CDR1 is LNHNV, CDR2 YYDKDF, per germline (reference sequence). V trimming: 4 bases; J trimming: 5 bases; junction bases outside the gene matches: 11. CDR3 length: 15 residues. CDR3 coding DNA: TGTGCCACCAGCAACGTAATGACAGGGACCCACGAGCAGTACTTC. Translated, it gives CATSNVMTGTHEQYF.

This clonotype appeared many times. The V call is TRBV7-9, the J call TRBJ1-1; D unclear. V was clipped by 4 bases and J by 4 bases, with 7 bases between them. Germline V gene sequence: CDR1 SEHNR, CDR2 FQNEAQ (reference sequence). The CDR3 totals 12 residues. The CDR3 spells CASSSGATEAFF. In nucleotides, the CDR3 is TGTGCCAGCAGCTCGGGCGCCACTGAAGCTTTCTTT.

V usage is TRBV19 and J usage is TRBJ1-1; D gene unclear. The CDR3 runs to 15 residues. Deletions cut 5 bases from V and 3 bases from J, with 16 bases between. The germline CDR1 and CDR2 sequences are LNHDA and SQIVND (reference sequence). The CDR3 sequence: CASSPRTSRHTEAFF. The DNA for the CDR3 is TGTGCCAGTAGTCCACGGACCTCCCGTCACACTGAAGCTTTCTTT.

This chain connects TRBV18 to TRBJ2-3; TRBD1 aligns across 8 bases. J was trimmed by 3 bases and V by 0 bases; bases with no gene match: 2. Germline-derived CDR1 and CDR2 are KGHSH and LQKENI. CDR3 length: 15 residues. The DNA for the CDR3 is TGTGCCAGCTCACCACCCGGGACAGGAACAGATACGCAGTATTTT. It translates to CASSPPGTGTDTQYF. Complete variable domain (other parts from reference TRBV18 and TRBJ2-3): NAGVMQNPRHLVRRRGQEARLRCSPMKGHSHVYWYRQLPEEGLKFMVYLQKENIIDESGMPKERFSAEFPKEGPSILRIQQVVRGDSAAYFCASSPPGTGTDTQYFGPGTRLTVL.

About this clonotype: Compared with germline, one end of the junction differs, possibly owing to a read error. The chain combines TRBV20-1 with TRBJ2-5; TRBD2 matches 7 bases. CDR3 length: 16 amino acids. Germline CDR1 is DFQATT and CDR2 is SNEGSKA (reference sequence). The CDR3 DNA sequence: TGCAGTACTAGGGGACCTTCTAGCGGCGCTCAAGAGACCCAGTACTTC. It encodes CSTRGPSSGAQETQYF.

This clonotype was found a few times. This chain links TRBV4-1 with TRBJ2-1; TRBD1 is a possible D gene (6 bases). The CDR3 has 17 amino acids. Germline loops: CDR1 MGHRA, CDR2 YSYEKL. V was trimmed by 1 base and J by 3 bases, leaving 16 bases between them. CDR3 protein: CASSQAYQTGGYNEQFF. For the CDR3, the DNA is TGCGCCAGCAGCCAAGCGTACCAGACAGGCGGCTACAATGAGCAGTTCTTC.

The CDR3 spells CSARGNGIGTDTQYF. CDR3 DNA: TGCAGTGCTAGAGGAAACGGGATTGGGACAGATACGCAGTATTTT. V is TRBV20-1 and J is TRBJ2-3, with a tentative D call TRBD2 (5 bases). The CDR3 runs to 15 residues. In germline, CDR1 is DFQATT, CDR2 SNEGSKA (reference sequence). V lost 1 base and J 3 bases, leaving 14 bases between the germline ends.

The chain is built from TRBV20-1 and TRBJ2-7; 9 positions match TRBD2. Germline CDR1 and CDR2: DFQATT and SNEGSKA (reference sequence). V was clipped by 6 bases and J by 1 base; unmatched bases: 7. The CDR3 covers 14 residues. The CDR3, as DNA: TGCAGTGCCGGTGGGACTAGCAGATCCTACGAGCAGTACTTC. It is translated as CSAGGTSRSYEQYF.

V and J are TRBV9 and TRBJ2-7, with 8 bases lining up with TRBD2. After removal of 3 bases from V and 9 bases from J, the junction contained 17 bases not matched to a gene. The CDR3 has 16 residues. Germline V gene sequence: CDR1 SGDLS, CDR2 YYNGEE. CDR3 sequence: CASSARGGTREETQYF. CDR3 bases: TGTGCCAGCAGCGCCCGTGGGGGGACTAGGGAGGAAACGCAGTACTTC.